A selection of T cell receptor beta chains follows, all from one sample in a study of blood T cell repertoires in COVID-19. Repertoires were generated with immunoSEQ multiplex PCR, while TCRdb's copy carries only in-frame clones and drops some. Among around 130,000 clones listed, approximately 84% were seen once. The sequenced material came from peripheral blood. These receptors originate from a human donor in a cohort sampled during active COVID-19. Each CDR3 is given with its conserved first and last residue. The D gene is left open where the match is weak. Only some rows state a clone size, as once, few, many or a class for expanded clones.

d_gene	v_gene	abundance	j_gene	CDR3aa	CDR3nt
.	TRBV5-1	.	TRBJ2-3	CASSRRSLADTQYF	TGCGCCAGCAGCCGGAGATCCCTCGCCGATACGCAGTATTTT
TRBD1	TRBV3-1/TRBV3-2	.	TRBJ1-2	CASSHEHRGSGYGYTF	TGTGCCAGCAGCCATGAACACAGGGGCTCGGGGTATGGCTACACCTTC
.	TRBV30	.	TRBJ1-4	CAWSVLGEKLFF	TGTGCCTGGAGTGTACTAGGTGAAAAACTGTTTTTT
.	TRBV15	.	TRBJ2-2	CATSGRSVSGNTGELFF	TGTGCCACCAGCGGGAGGTCGGTTAGCGGGAACACCGGGGAGCTGTTTTTT
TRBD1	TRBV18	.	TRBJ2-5	CASSRDRQETQYF	TGTGCCAGCTCCCGGGACAGACAAGAGACCCAGTACTTC
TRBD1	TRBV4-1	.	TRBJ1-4	CASSPDRGGEKLFF	TGCGCCAGCAGCCCCGACAGGGGCGGTGAAAAACTGTTTTTT
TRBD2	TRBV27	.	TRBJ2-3	CASSLGTSLANTDTQYF	TGTGCCAGCAGTTTGGGGACTAGCCTAGCTAACACAGATACGCAGTATTTT
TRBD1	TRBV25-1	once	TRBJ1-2	CASRDQGEAYGYTF	TGTGCCAGCAGGGATCAGGGGGAGGCCTATGGCTACACCTTC
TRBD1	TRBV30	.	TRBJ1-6	CAWTLDRVNSPLHF	TGTGCCTGGACCCTGGACAGGGTAAATTCACCCCTCCACTTT
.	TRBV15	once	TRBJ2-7	CATSRMNRLYEQYF	TGTGCCACCAGCCGGATGAACAGGCTCTACGAGCAGTACTTC
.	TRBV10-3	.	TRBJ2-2	CAISERGGASNTGELFF	TGTGCCATCAGTGAGAGAGGGGGGGCCTCCAACACCGGGGAGCTGTTTTTT
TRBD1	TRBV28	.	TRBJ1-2	CASSLTGTSGGYTF	TGTGCCAGCAGCCTGACAGGGACCTCCGGCGGCTACACCTTC
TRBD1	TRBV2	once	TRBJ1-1	CASRSLDRTDGNTEAFF	TGTGCCAGCAGATCTTTGGACAGGACGGACGGTAACACTGAAGCTTTCTTT
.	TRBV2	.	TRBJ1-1	CAGRQVGNTEAFF	TGTGCCGGCCGACAGGTAGGGAACACTGAAGCTTTCTTT
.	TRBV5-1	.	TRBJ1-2	CASSSTGQRGGYGYTF	TGCGCCAGCAGCTCCACTGGACAACGAGGTGGCTATGGCTACACCTTC
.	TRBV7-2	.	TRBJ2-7	CASSLGGVSYEQYF	TGTGCCAGCAGCTTAGGGGGCGTTAGCTACGAGCAGTACTTC
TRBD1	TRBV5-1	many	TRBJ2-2	CASSLGQGGSIGELFF	TGCGCCAGCAGCCTGGGACAGGGGGGCTCTATCGGGGAGCTGTTTTTT
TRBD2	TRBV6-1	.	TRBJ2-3	CASSEDPSGGLVTDTQYF	TGTGCCAGCAGTGAAGACCCCTCGGGGGGGCTGGTCACAGATACGCAGTATTTT
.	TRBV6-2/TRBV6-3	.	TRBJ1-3	CASSYLRGVSGNTIYF	TGTGCCAGCAGTTACCTTCGGGGAGTATCTGGAAACACCATATATTTT
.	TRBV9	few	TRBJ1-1	CASSPGDDTEAFF	TGTGCCAGCAGCCCCGGAGATGACACTGAAGCTTTCTTT
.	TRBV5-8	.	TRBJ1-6	CASSLGLGQQNSPLHF	TGTGCCAGCAGCTTGGGCTTGGGGCAACAAAATTCACCCCTCCACTTT
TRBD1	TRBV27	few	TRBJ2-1	CASSPIDRVRDNEQFF	TGTGCCAGCAGTCCGATCGACAGGGTAAGGGACAATGAGCAGTTCTTC
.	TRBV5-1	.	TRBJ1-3	CASSLRDNGNTIYF	TGCGCCAGCAGCTTGAGGGACAATGGAAACACCATATATTTT
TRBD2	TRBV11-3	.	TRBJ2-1	CASSLVYTSGGSEQFF	TGTGCCAGCAGCTTAGTATATACTAGCGGGGGTAGTGAGCAGTTCTTC
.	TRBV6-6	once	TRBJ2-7	CASSYSSTYEQYF	TGTGCCAGCAGTTACTCTTCAACCTACGAGCAGTACTTC
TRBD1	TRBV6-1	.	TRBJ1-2	CASSEQDRGESYGYTF	TGTGCCAGCAGTGAACAGGACAGGGGGGAGAGTTATGGCTACACCTTC
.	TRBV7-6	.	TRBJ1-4	CASSWSPGHRATNEKLFF	TGTGCCAGCAGCTGGTCTCCGGGACATCGAGCAACTAATGAAAAACTGTTTTTT
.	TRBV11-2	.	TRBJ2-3	CASSVTDTQYF	TGTGCCAGCTCAGTCACAGATACGCAGTATTTT
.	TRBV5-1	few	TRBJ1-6	CASSLGGGANSPLHF	TGCGCCAGCAGCTTGGGTGGGGGCGCAAATTCACCCCTCCACTTT
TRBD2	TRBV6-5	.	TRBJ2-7	CASKGPGLAAYEQYF	TGTGCCAGCAAGGGGCCTGGGCTAGCGGCCTACGAGCAGTACTTC
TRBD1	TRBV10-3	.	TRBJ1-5	CATSATGGANQPQHF	TGTGCCACCTCGGCCACAGGGGGTGCCAATCAGCCCCAGCATTTT
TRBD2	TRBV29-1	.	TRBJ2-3	CSVDALVAGGLADTQYF	TGCAGCGTTGACGCCTTGGTCGCGGGGGGGCTTGCAGATACGCAGTATTTT
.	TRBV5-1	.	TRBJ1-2	CASSPGTDYSGYTF	TGCGCCAGCAGCCCCGGGACGGACTATTCCGGCTACACCTTC
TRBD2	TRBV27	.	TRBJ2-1	CASSLKRGLAETYNEQFF	TGTGCCAGCAGTTTAAAGAGGGGACTAGCGGAGACCTACAATGAGCAGTTCTTC
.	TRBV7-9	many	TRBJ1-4	CASSPRGDGLGEKLFF	TGTGCCAGCAGCCCGCGCGGGGACGGACTTGGGGAAAAACTGTTTTTT
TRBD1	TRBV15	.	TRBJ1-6	CATSTRPRGHYSPLHF	TGTGCCACCAGCACCCGACCCAGGGGGCATTATTCACCCCTCCACTTT
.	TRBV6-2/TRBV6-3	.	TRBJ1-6	CASSYEGAYNSPLHF	TGTGCCAGCAGTTACGAGGGGGCCTATAATTCACCCCTCCACTTT
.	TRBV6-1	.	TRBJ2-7	CASSEAEGPGYEQYF	TGTGCCAGCAGTGAAGCGGAGGGGCCAGGCTACGAGCAGTACTTC
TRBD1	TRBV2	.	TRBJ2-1	CASSGDRGLLNEQFF	TGTGCCAGCAGTGGGGACAGGGGGCTTCTTAATGAGCAGTTCTTC
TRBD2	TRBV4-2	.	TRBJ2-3	CASSQDGVAGAPHTDTQYF	TGTGCCAGCAGCCAAGATGGAGTAGCGGGGGCCCCACACACAGATACGCAGTATTTT
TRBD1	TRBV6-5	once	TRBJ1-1	CASSLGGQGGAFF	TGTGCCAGCAGTTTAGGGGGACAGGGCGGTGCTTTCTTT
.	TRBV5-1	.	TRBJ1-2	CASSPGPGYGYTF	TGCGCCAGCAGCCCCGGCCCGGGCTATGGCTACACCTTC
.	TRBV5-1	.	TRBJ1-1	CASSTQGWNTEAFF	TGCGCCAGCAGCACCCAGGGGTGGAACACTGAAGCTTTCTTT
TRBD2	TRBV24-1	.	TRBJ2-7	CATTSPGGGYEQYF	TGTGCCACCACCTCCCCGGGCGGGGGCTACGAGCAGTACTTC
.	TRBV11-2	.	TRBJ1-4	CASSLKRATNEKLFF	TGTGCCAGCAGCTTAAAGCGTGCAACTAATGAAAAACTGTTTTTT
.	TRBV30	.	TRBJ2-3	CAWSRETGDSTDTQYF	TGTGCCTGGTCCAGGGAGACAGGAGATAGCACAGATACGCAGTATTTT
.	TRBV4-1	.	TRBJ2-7	CASSETPGGRGEQYF	TGCGCCAGCAGCGAAACCCCGGGGGGCAGGGGCGAGCAGTACTTC
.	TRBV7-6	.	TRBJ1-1	CASSSRDSEAFF	TGTGCCAGCAGCTCCCGGGACTCTGAAGCTTTCTTT
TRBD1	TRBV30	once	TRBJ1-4	CAWTRQGREKLFF	TGTGCCTGGACAAGACAGGGGAGGGAAAAACTGTTTTTT
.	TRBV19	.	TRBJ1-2	CASSIEIVRGSSYTF	TGTGCCAGTAGTATAGAGATTGTTAGGGGATCGAGCTACACCTTC
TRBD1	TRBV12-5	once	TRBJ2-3	CASGKGQGGTDTQYF	TGTGCTAGTGGTAAAGGACAGGGGGGCACAGATACGCAGTATTTT
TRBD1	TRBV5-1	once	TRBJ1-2	CASSLGQGQGYTF	TGCGCCAGCAGCCTGGGACAGGGACAGGGCTACACCTTC
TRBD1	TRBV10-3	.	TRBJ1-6	CAISGPTGGGSPLHF	TGTGCCATCAGTGGCCCGACAGGGGGCGGTTCACCCCTCCACTTT